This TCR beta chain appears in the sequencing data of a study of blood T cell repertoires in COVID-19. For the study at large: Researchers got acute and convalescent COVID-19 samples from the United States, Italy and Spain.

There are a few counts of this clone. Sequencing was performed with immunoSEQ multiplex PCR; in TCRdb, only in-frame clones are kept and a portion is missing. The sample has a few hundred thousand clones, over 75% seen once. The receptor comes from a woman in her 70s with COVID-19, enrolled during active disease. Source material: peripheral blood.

The CDR3 loop is CSVGQDLTDTQYF. Written as DNA, the CDR3 is TGCAGCGTTGGACAGGATCTCACAGATACGCAGTATTTT. The chain employs TRBV29-1 and TRBJ2-3; possibly TRBD1 for D (6 bases). The V end was cut by 4 bases, the J end by 2 bases, with 10 bases between. This CDR3 region has 13 residues. The germline CDR1 and CDR2 sequences are SQVTM and ANQGSEA.